The 28 T cell receptor beta chains in this list originate from one sample, sequenced in a study of a mutant IDH1 vaccine in newly diagnosed glioma. TCRdb keeps only in-frame clones here, not all; method: immunoSEQ multiplex PCR. This repertoire shows roughly 30,000 clones, approximately 78% found once; its top ten account for over 9%. Time point given: week 35, safety follow-up. Vaccinated patients received 300 ug of mutant IDH1 20-mer peptide per dose, with topical imiquimod. These TCRs are of unknown antigen specificity. The sample in question was PBMCs, obtained from a glioma patient whose treatment included an IDH1 peptide vaccine. Receptors originate from a woman in her 40s with glioma.

The chain is built from TRBV5-4 and TRBJ1-2, with D unresolved. This CDR3 spans 13 amino acids. Trimming took 1 base from V and 4 from J, leaving 8 bases between them. Germline V gene sequence: CDR1 SGHNT, CDR2 YYREEE (reference sequence). The chain's CDR3 is CASSLSAAYGYTF. As DNA, the CDR3 is TGTGCCAGCAGCTTGTCGGCAGCCTATGGCTACACCTTC. The whole variable domain, filled in from reference TRBV5-4 and TRBJ1-2, reads ETGVTQSPTHLIKTRGQQVTLRCSSQSGHNTVSWYQQALGQGPQFIFQYYREEENGRGNFPPRFSGLQFPNYSSELNVNALELDDSALYLCASSLSAAYGYTFGSGTRLTVV.

This chain uses TRBV5-1 with TRBJ2-1, with 8 bases fitting TRBD2. CDR1 and CDR2 from the germline V gene are SGHRS and YFSETQ. V lost 0 bases and J lost 4; bases outside the gene matches: 6. This CDR3 comprises 16 residues. The CDR3 loop is CASSLGLAGAYNEQFF. CDR3 sequence (DNA): TGCGCCAGCAGCTTGGGGCTAGCGGGTGCTTACAATGAGCAGTTCTTC.

This chain uses TRBV13 with TRBJ2-5; the match to TRBD1 covers 7 bases. The germline V gene has CDR1 PRHDT and CDR2 FYEKMQ (reference sequence). V lost 2 bases to trimming and J lost 7 bases; unmatched junction nucleotides: 7. CDR3 size: 14 residues. The CDR3 loop is CASSLQGGWATQYF. The CDR3 coding sequence is TGTGCCAGCAGCTTACAAGGGGGCTGGGCGACCCAGTACTTC.

The J gene is TRBJ2-7, the V gene TRBV2; D remains unclear. The germline V gene encodes CDR1 SNHLY and CDR2 FYNNEI. The CDR3 is made up of 14 amino acids. Deletions cut 7 bases from V and 7 bases from J, with 20 bases between. CDR3 in amino acids: CASILPWPDREQYF. The CDR3 bases are TGTGCCAGCATTCTACCCTGGCCGGATCGAGAGCAGTACTTC.

The gene calls are TRBV5-1 and TRBJ2-7; D tentatively reads TRBD1 or TRBD2 (5 bases each). Germline V gives CDR1 SGHRS, CDR2 YFSETQ. The V end was cut by 1 base, the J end by 3 bases, with 14 bases between. The CDR3 runs 15 residues. CDR3 protein: CASSLSGAGIYEQYF. The CDR3 DNA reads TGCGCCAGCAGCTTGTCCGGGGCGGGCATCTACGAGCAGTACTTC.

This clone was detected only a few times. The chain links TRBV6-5 to TRBJ1-1; 7 nucleotides agree with TRBD1. The length of the CDR3 is 13 residues. The ends lost 2 bases at V and 5 bases at J; junction bases unmatched: 2. CDR1 and CDR2 (germline): MNHEY, SVGAGI. CDR3 loop: CASSYNRGTEAFF. The DNA of the CDR3 is TGTGCCAGCAGTTACAACAGGGGAACTGAAGCTTTCTTT.

The chain has TRBV6-1 and TRBJ1-4; 7 bases line up with TRBD1. The V gene's germline CDR1 is MNHNS and CDR2 SASEGT. The CDR3 sequence is 14 residues long. With 7 bases clipped from V and 4 bases from J, the junction kept 6 bases outside the gene matches. The CDR3 region has the DNA TGTGCCAGCAATCTAGGGACAGTTAATGAAAAACTGTTTTTT. This codes for CASNLGTVNEKLFF.

The chain couples TRBV18 to TRBJ2-7; tentative D call: TRBD1 (5 bases). Trimming took off 0 bases at V and 2 bases at J, with 8 bases between the two ends. The CDR3 spans 14 residues. Germline V gene lookup returns CDR1 KGHSH and CDR2 LQKENI. The CDR3 spells CASSPPSGTYEQYF. In nucleotides, the CDR3 is TGTGCCAGCTCACCACCGTCAGGGACCTACGAGCAGTACTTC. The variable domain in full, with the rest retrieved from reference TRBV18 and TRBJ2-7, is NAGVMQNPRHLVRRRGQEARLRCSPMKGHSHVYWYRQLPEEGLKFMVYLQKENIIDESGMPKERFSAEFPKEGPSILRIQQVVRGDSAAYFCASSPPSGTYEQYFGPGTRLTVT.

The V gene is TRBV18, the J gene TRBJ2-7, with D unresolved. Germline CDR1 is KGHSH and CDR2 is LQKENI. This CDR3 has 13 amino acids. V lost 5 bases and J 7 bases, leaving 15 bases between the germline ends. CDR3 sequence (DNA): TGTGCCAGCTCAGATAGGTCCCTGCTGGAGCAGTACTTC. It translates to CASSDRSLLEQYF.

The chain employs TRBV5-1 and TRBJ2-7; D gene ambiguous. The V end was cut by 0 bases, the J end by 3 bases, with 7 bases between. CDR1 and CDR2 (germline): SGHRS, YFSETQ. The CDR3 consists of 13 residues. The CDR3 region has the DNA TGCGCCAGCAGCTTGGAAGGTTACTACGAGCAGTACTTC. Encoded protein: CASSLEGYYEQYF. Supplemented by reference TRBV5-1 and TRBJ2-7, the full variable domain reads KAGVTQTPRYLIKTRGQQVTLSCSPISGHRSVSWYQQTPGQGLQFLFEYFSETQRNKGNFPGRFSGRQFSNSRSEMNVSTLELGDSALYLCASSLEGYYEQYFGPGTRLTVT.

The chain carries TRBV29-1 and TRBJ2-1; 13 bases agree with TRBD2. Trimming took 6 bases from V and 6 from J; bases not matched to a gene: 5. Germline V gene data show CDR1 as SQVTM and CDR2 as ANQGSEA. The CDR3 has 14 residues. The CDR3 bases are TGCAGCGTCACCGGGACTAGCGGGGCCAATGAGCAGTTCTTC. It specifies CSVTGTSGANEQFF.

This clone came up once. The chain recombines TRBV27 with TRBJ2-5, with 7 bases lining up with TRBD2. In germline, CDR1 is MNHEY, CDR2 SMNVEV (reference sequence). J gave up 5 bases and V 5 bases, and 11 bases lay outside the gene matches. The CDR3 loop spans 15 amino acids. The DNA of the CDR3 is TGTGCCAGCAGTACCCCCCGCGGGGGTGGGGAGACCCAGTACTTC. Translation gives CASSTPRGGGETQYF.

The rearrangement uses TRBV2 and TRBJ2-5; D gene unclear. Per germline, CDR1 SNHLY and CDR2 FYNNEI. The CDR3 sequence is 16 residues long. V lost 5 bases to trimming and J lost 5 bases, with 21 bases between them. CDR3 residues: CASSPIVPSIGETQYF. CDR3 bases: TGTGCCAGCAGTCCTATCGTCCCCTCGATTGGGGAGACCCAGTACTTC.

The chain has TRBV7-2 and TRBJ2-3; no clear D gene. Germline CDR1 and CDR2: SGHTA and FQGNSA. The germline V and J ends were trimmed by 5 bases and 2 bases, with 14 bases remaining between them. This CDR3 has 15 residues. The CDR3 DNA is TGTGCCAGCAGCACCGGCGTATCCTTCACAGATACGCAGTATTTT. As protein: CASSTGVSFTDTQYF. Combining the CDR3 with reference TRBV7-2 and TRBJ2-3 gives the whole variable domain GAGVSQSPSNKVTEKGKDVELRCDPISGHTALYWYRQSLGQGLEFLIYFQGNSAPDKSGLPSDRFSAERTGGSVSTLTIQRTQQEDSAVYLCASSTGVSFTDTQYFGPGTRLTVL.

The CDR3 sequence is CASSVGGQSGGDNTEAFF. DNA for the CDR3: TGTGCCAGCAGCGTAGGGGGCCAGTCAGGGGGAGACAACACTGAAGCTTTCTTT. J is TRBJ1-1 and V is TRBV9; 7 bases line up with TRBD1. With 0 bases clipped from V and 2 bases from J, the junction kept 13 bases outside the gene matches. Germline CDR1 SGDLS, CDR2 YYNGEE. The CDR3 loop spans 18 amino acids.

This sequence joins TRBV5-5 and TRBJ2-5; D might be TRBD1 (6 bases). This CDR3 spans 18 amino acids. Trimming removed 5 bases at V and 4 bases at J, with 27 bases between. CDR1 and CDR2 from the germline V gene are SGHKS and YYEKEE (reference sequence). Here the CDR3 reads CASRNRDPHLYIGETQYF. DNA of the CDR3: TGTGCCAGCAGAAACAGGGACCCGCACCTCTACATTGGAGAGACCCAGTACTTC.

The chain combines TRBV9 with TRBJ2-2; D gene ambiguous. This CDR3 is 14 amino acids long. V lost 0 bases to trimming and J lost 6 bases, with 9 bases between them. CDR1 is SGDLS and CDR2 is YYNGEE in the germline V gene. CDR3 coding DNA: TGTGCCAGCAGCGTAGGTCAGGTTTCCGGGGAGCTGTTTTTT. Translating it yields CASSVGQVSGELFF.

The chain joins TRBV5-1 to TRBJ1-1; 8 positions agree with TRBD1. The CDR3 consists of 16 residues. CDR1 is SGHRS, CDR2 YFSETQ, per germline. Losses at the gene ends were 4 bases for V and 2 bases for J; bases not matched to a gene: 10. Here the CDR3 reads CASSDSGTGRNTEAFF. CDR3 nucleotide sequence: TGCGCCAGCAGCGACTCCGGGACAGGAAGAAACACTGAAGCTTTCTTT.

The J gene is TRBJ1-4, the V gene TRBV19; TRBD1 matches at 7 bases. Germline trimming cut 7 bases from V and 8 bases from J; bases unmatched to any gene: 10. Germline CDR1 is LNHDA and CDR2 is SQIVND (reference sequence). CDR3 size: 14 residues. DNA of the CDR3: TGTGCCAGTACCCCGACAGGGATCCCGGAAAAACTGTTTTTT. Protein product: CASTPTGIPEKLFF. The entire variable domain, with the rest obtained from reference TRBV19 and TRBJ1-4, is as follows: DGGITQSPKYLFRKEGQNVTLSCEQNLNHDAMYWYRQDPGQGLRLIYYSQIVNDFQKGDIAEGYSVSREKKESFPLTVTSAQKNPTAFYLCASTPTGIPEKLFFGSGTQLSVL.

The genes are TRBV11-1 and TRBJ1-2; D is uncertain. Between the trimmed V and J ends, which lost 5 bases and 6 bases, there was a span of 16 bases. CDR1 and CDR2 from the germline V gene are SGHAT and FQDESV (reference sequence). CDR3 size: 14 residues. The DNA for the CDR3 is TGTGCCAGCAGCCACCGTGGACCCAGAGATGGCTACACCTTC. Encoded protein: CASSHRGPRDGYTF.

This clone was recorded a few times. J is TRBJ1-2 and V is TRBV2, with 8 bases aligning to TRBD1. The CDR3 is 14 residues long. In germline, CDR1 is SNHLY, CDR2 FYNNEI. Trimming removed 9 bases from V and 2 bases from J; junction bases left unmatched: 8. The CDR3, as DNA: TGTGCCAGGGGGAGACAGGGGATAAACTATGGCTACACCTTC. Protein: CARGRQGINYGYTF.

The chain carries TRBV11-2 and TRBJ1-1, with 11 bases identical to TRBD1. Per germline, CDR1 SGHAT and CDR2 FQNNGV. J lost 7 bases, V lost 0 bases, and 4 bases had no gene match. The CDR3 contains 15 residues. The CDR3 DNA reads TGTGCCAGCAGCTTAGATCCCGGGACAGGGGGTGAAGCTTTCTTT. Its translation is CASSLDPGTGGEAFF.

The V and J genes are TRBV5-1 and TRBJ2-2, with a possible D match to TRBD2 (5 bases). The CDR3 is made up of 15 amino acids. Deletions cut 0 bases from V and 6 bases from J, with 12 bases between. CDR1 SGHRS and CDR2 YFSETQ come from the germline V gene. As DNA, the CDR3 is TGCGCCAGCAGCTTGGAAGAGGGCGACGCCGGGGAGCTGTTTTTT. Its translation is CASSLEEGDAGELFF.

This chain connects TRBV10-1 to TRBJ2-2; D is uncertain. This CDR3 comprises 14 residues. Germline CDR1 WNHNN, CDR2 SYGVQD (reference sequence). Trimming cost V 0 bases and J 4 bases, with 6 bases left between them. The CDR3 nucleotides read TGCGCCAGCAGTGAGTCGGATGGCACCGGGGAGCTGTTTTTT. As protein: CASSESDGTGELFF.

This clone was picked up a small number of times. The junction and the germline gene differ at one end; a read error may be behind it. The chain uses TRBV7-7 and TRBJ2-5; D is perhaps TRBD2 (5 bases). The CDR3 loop spans 14 amino acids. Germline V gives CDR1 SSHAT, CDR2 FNYEAQ (reference sequence). In nucleotides, the CDR3 is TGTGCTAGCAGCTTAGCGACCCGTGGGGAGACCCAGTACTTC. Protein product: CASSLATRGETQYF.

This rearrangement joins TRBV9 to TRBJ2-2; TRBD2 matches 7 bases. Germline CDR1 reads SGDLS; CDR2 reads YYNGEE. This CDR3 spans 17 amino acids. The junction had 16 bases not matched to a gene; V was cut back by 7 bases and J by 4 bases. CDR3 nucleotides: TGTGCCAGCGGCAAATCACGCGGGGGTGGGGGCACCGGGGAGCTGTTTTTT. As protein: CASGKSRGGGGTGELFF.

The chain employs TRBV5-4 and TRBJ2-3; 11 bases fit TRBD2. Germline V gene lookup returns CDR1 SGHNT and CDR2 YYREEE (reference sequence). V gave up 4 bases and J gave up 5 bases; unmatched junction bases: 12. CDR3 length: 17 amino acids. The CDR3 DNA follows: TGTGCCAGCAGCCGGTTCGTGGCTAGCGGGGGGATAGATACGCAGTATTTT. As protein: CASSRFVASGGIDTQYF.

This clone was observed a single time. This chain connects TRBV5-5 to TRBJ1-5; no definite D call. Trimming shortened V by 0 bases and J by 6 bases, and 13 bases separated the two germline ends. The CDR3 has 15 residues. Germline V lookup: CDR1 SGHKS, CDR2 YYEKEE (reference sequence). CDR3 in amino acids: CASSLGHPRGQPQHF. The CDR3 region has the DNA TGTGCCAGCAGCTTGGGGCACCCGAGAGGTCAGCCCCAGCATTTT.